This T cell receptor beta chain comes out of a study of beta chain features in type 1 diabetes. Study context: Healthy donors resembled patients in age, gender and cell yields.

Sequenced material consisted of expressed TCRB transcripts (all of the isolated RNA was reverse transcribed). Generated by immunoSEQ multiplex PCR, the TCRdb table keeps only in-frame clones and is missing some. This table has some 250,000 clones, roughly 14% appearing once. The study, taken as a whole, reports: Individuals with type 1 diabetes displayed fewer insertions and more deletions at VDJ junctions. Relative to healthy donors, patients appeared to have naive, central memory and Treg TCRB repertoires that were more similar. Any role of HLA type in TCRB rearrangement remained unresolved here. Among patients with Type 1 diabetes, TCRB CDR3s were moderately but significantly shorter in every one of the four CD4+ subsets.

The germline V gene encodes CDR1 MNHEY and CDR2 SMNVEV (reference sequence). Trimming took off 3 bases at V and 5 bases at J, with 10 bases between the two ends. The CDR3 has 13 residues. This clone came up a few times. Its antigen is not identified. Sequencing input: naive CD4+ T cells from blood. The receptor was derived from a man aged 30 to 45 with type 1 diabetes. The J gene is TRBJ2-5, the V gene TRBV27; perhaps TRBD1 as D (6 bases). Here the CDR3 reads CASSFDRRETQYF. CDR3 nucleotides: TGTGCCAGCAGTTTCGACAGGAGGGAGACCCAGTACTTC.